This is a list of T cell receptor beta chains from one sample in a study of T-cell reconstitution after alpha-beta-depleted transplantation in children. TCRdb redid the calling of the PCR reads with MiXCR, one entry per CDR3 protein. In the table there are about 440,000 distinct CDR3 sequences, approximately 42% of which are singletons. This sample comprised PBMCs, obtained before TCRalphabeta/CD19-depleted stem cell transplant. These receptors were collected from a girl aged 2 to 10 with aplastic anemia, due to receive a stem cell transplant. Both conserved end residues are part of each CDR3. Each record gives: D gene, clone size, J gene, V gene, CDR3 DNA, CDR3 protein. D genes are given only for firm matches. Rows may omit the clone size; those that give it use once, few, many or a size class.

>-|few|TRBJ1-3|TRBV4-1
TGCGCCAGCAGCCAAGATCTGGGGGTCGGCGGGAACACCATATATTTT
CASSQDLGVGGNTIYF
>TRBD1|-|TRBJ1-5|TRBV6-1
TGTGCCAGCAGCCTCGGACAGGCCTACAATCAGCCCCAGCATTTT
CASSLGQAYNQPQHF
>-|few|TRBJ1-1|TRBV7-3
TGTGCCAGCAGTGGGTTGGGGGGGGCCAGAACTGAAGCTTTCTTT
CASSGLGGARTEAFF
>-|many|TRBJ2-7|TRBV11-2
TGTGCCAGCAGCCTCAACCGTCCCTACGAGCAGTACTTC
CASSLNRPYEQYF
>-|-|TRBJ2-4|TRBV6-5
TGTGCCAGCAGTTACCATTCTATAGGGGGGTCCAAAAACATTCAGTACTTC
CASSYHSIGGSKNIQYF
>-|-|TRBJ2-1|TRBV20-1
TGCAGTGCACCGCACGACCCGGGGTACAATGAGCAGTTCTTC
CSAPHDPGYNEQFF
>TRBD2|many|TRBJ2-1|TRBV6-2/TRBV6-3
TGTGCCAGCAGGGCCGCCGGGACTAGCGGGAGGGCCAGATACCTCAATGAGCAGTTCTTC
CASRAAGTSGRARYLNEQFF
>-|-|TRBJ2-2|TRBV5-1
TGCGCCAGCAGCTTGGCCGCCGGGACTACCGGGGAGCTGTTTTTT
CASSLAAGTTGELFF
>TRBD1|few|TRBJ2-5|TRBV14
TGTGCCAGCAGCCTTTCCACAGGGGGGCAAGAGACCCAGTACTTC
CASSLSTGGQETQYF
>-|-|TRBJ2-6|TRBV10-3
TGTGCCATCAGTGGAGGAGGGGAGAGCTCTGGGGCCAACGTCCTGACTTTC
CAISGGGESSGANVLTF
>TRBD2|-|TRBJ2-7|TRBV18
TGTGCCAGCTCACCCAGCGGGAGTATTAACGAGCAGTACTTC
CASSPSGSINEQYF
>TRBD2|-|TRBJ2-7|TRBV29-1
TGCAGCACCCGGGGGACGGGAGGCTACGAGCAGTACTTC
CSTRGTGGYEQYF
>TRBD1|-|TRBJ1-5|TRBV7-2
TGTGCCAGCAGCCAAGGGACAGGGGGCAGTCAGCCCCAGCATTTT
CASSQGTGGSQPQHF
>-|-|TRBJ2-1|TRBV11-2
TGTGCCAGCAGCTTCGGGGGGCATGAGCAGTTCTTC
CASSFGGHEQFF
>-|many|TRBJ2-7|TRBV6-2/TRBV6-3
TGTGCCAGCAGTTACTCGGGTCACGAGCAGTACTTC
CASSYSGHEQYF
>-|-|TRBJ1-1|TRBV7-2
TGTGCCAGCAGCTTAGAAGTGGAGACTGAAGCTTTCTTT
CASSLEVETEAFF
>-|once|TRBJ1-2|TRBV28
TGTGCCAGCAGTTTGACCACCAACAGTGGGCTTGACTATGGCTACACCTTC
CASSLTTNSGLDYGYTF